These 9 T cell receptor beta chains came from one sample sequenced in a study of CD8+ T cells in alopecia areata. Regarding treatment: oral pan-JAK inhibitor, 5-10 mg twice daily. Extraction and reverse transcription of RNA yielded cDNA as the sequencing template. Assay used: immunoSEQ multiplex PCR; TCRdb lists only in-frame clones, some missing. The sample lists around 150,000 clones; around 82% were seen once. The sample in question was CD8+ T cells sorted from blood, obtained at week 4, from a patient treated with tofacitinib. The receptors come from a human donor with alopecia areata.

The chain uses TRBV6-5 and TRBJ2-5; the D gene is possibly TRBD2 (5 bases). Germline V gene sequence: CDR1 MNHEY, CDR2 SVGAGI. The CDR3 loop spans 14 amino acids. V was trimmed by 5 bases and J by 4 bases, leaving 14 bases between them. The CDR3 DNA follows: TGTGCCAGCAGTCCAGGACTGGGAGTAGAGACCCAGTACTTC. Translated: CASSPGLGVETQYF.

The chain combines TRBV14 with TRBJ1-1; D gene uncertain. V lost 1 base, J lost 3 bases, and 12 bases lay in between. CDR1 is SGHDN, CDR2 FVKESK, per germline. The CDR3 covers 15 residues. In DNA form, the CDR3 reads TGTGCCAGCAGCCAAGCAGGACGGAGACACACTGAAGCTTTCTTT. Its translation is CASSQAGRRHTEAFF. Drawing the rest from reference TRBV14 and TRBJ1-1, the complete variable domain is EAGVTQFPSHSVIEKGQTVTLRCDPISGHDNLYWYRRVMGKEIKFLLHFVKESKQDESGMPNNRFLAERTGGTYSTLKVQPAELEDSGVYFCASSQAGRRHTEAFFGQGTRLTVV.

J is TRBJ2-1 and V is TRBV7-9, with D hard to call. CDR3 length: 12 residues. Looked up from germline, CDR1 is SEHNR and CDR2 is FQNEAQ (reference sequence). Trimming stripped 5 bases from V and 8 bases from J, with 10 bases between. The CDR3 bases are TGTGCCAGCAGCCTAGGTTGGGATGAGCAGTTCTTC. Its protein is CASSLGWDEQFF. Supplemented by reference TRBV7-9 and TRBJ2-1, the full variable domain reads DTGVSQNPRHKITKRGQNVTFRCDPISEHNRLYWYRQTLGQGPEFLTYFQNEAQLEKSRLLSDRFSAERPKGSFSTLEIQRTEQGDSAMYLCASSLGWDEQFFGPGTRLTVL.

The chain links TRBV4-2 to TRBJ2-7, with 10 bases aligning to TRBD2. The CDR3 contains 16 residues. With V trimmed by 0 bases and J by 2 bases, 4 bases remained unmatched. Germline V gene sequence: CDR1 LGHNA, CDR2 YNFKEQ. The CDR3 DNA reads as TGTGCCAGCAGCCAAGAAACTAGCGGGGCAGCCTACGAGCAGTACTTC. Translating it yields CASSQETSGAAYEQYF.

The chain carries TRBV7-2 and TRBJ2-1, with 10 positions matching TRBD2. The CDR3 length is 14 residues. Germline lookup yields CDR1 SGHTA and CDR2 FQGNSA. V lost 7 bases to trimming and J lost 7 bases; unmatched junction nucleotides: 7. In DNA form, the CDR3 reads TGTGCCAGCACCTGGTCTAGCGGGGGTAATGAGCAGTTCTTC. Translated: CASTWSSGGNEQFF. Full variable domain (remainder filled in from reference TRBV7-2 and TRBJ2-1): GAGVSQSPSNKVTEKGKDVELRCDPISGHTALYWYRQSLGQGLEFLIYFQGNSAPDKSGLPSDRFSAERTGGSVSTLTIQRTQQEDSAVYLCASTWSSGGNEQFFGPGTRLTVL.

The gene calls are TRBV27 and TRBJ1-5; a weak D match, TRBD1 (5 bases). The V end was cut by 5 bases, the J end by 8 bases, with 19 bases between. There are 15 residues in the CDR3. Germline CDR1 is MNHEY and CDR2 is SMNVEV (reference sequence). In nucleotides, the CDR3 is TGTGCCAGCAGTCCCCGTTGGCAGGGTGAGGAGCCCCAGCATTTT. Amino acids: CASSPRWQGEEPQHF.

The gene calls are TRBV15 and TRBJ2-1, with TRBD2 matching 11 bases. The junction had 9 bases not matched to a gene; V was cut back by 5 bases and J by 9 bases. Germline V gene lookup returns CDR1 LNHNV and CDR2 YYDKDF (reference sequence). The CDR3 consists of 15 residues. In DNA form, the CDR3 reads TGTGCCACCAGCCGACTTAGCGGGGGGGCCACTGAGCAGTTCTTC. This sequence encodes CATSRLSGGATEQFF.

The chain is built from TRBV7-8 and TRBJ2-1; TRBD2 agrees at 8 bases. The CDR3 runs to 14 residues. Germline CDR1 is SGHVS and CDR2 is FQNEAQ. V lost 8 bases and J lost 12; bases outside the gene matches: 15. The CDR3 sequence: CASSGLAVVQGQFF. In nucleotides, the CDR3 is TGTGCCAGCTCCGGACTAGCAGTGGTTCAGGGGCAGTTCTTC.

This clone was seen a single time. The chain couples TRBV9 to TRBJ1-6; 8 nucleotides match TRBD1. This CDR3 comprises 14 residues. After removal of 3 bases from V and 7 bases from J, the junction contained 3 bases not matched to a gene. The germline CDR1 and CDR2 sequences are SGDLS and YYNGEE. The CDR3 loop is CASSGTGTNSPLHF. The CDR3 nucleotides are TGTGCCAGCAGCGGGACAGGGACCAATTCACCCCTCCACTTT.